This entry is about one T cell receptor (beta chain). Its antigen is unknown. CDR1 and CDR2 from the germline V gene are SGHTA and FQGTGA. The V segment lost 0 bases and the J segment 0 bases; nucleotides outside the gene matches: 13. The CDR3 sequence is 19 residues long. The data were taken from a study of OX40 agonist ivuxolimab in advanced cancers. Overall study: With a range of roughly 20 to 85, age averaged approximately 55 years, and roughly 80% were male. Three patients got partial responses; one had hepatocellular carcinoma and two had cutaneous melanoma. General study points: With doses of 0.1 to 3.0 mg/kg, CD4+ and CD8+ blood T cells had undergone clonal expansion by week 6. In the expanded peripheral T cells, antigen specificity was never determined.

Data came from immunoSEQ multiplex PCR; TCRdb stores just in-frame clones and leaves some out. The table lists tens of thousands of clones, around 83% of them singletons, with 30% to 40% in the top ten. The chain has TRBV7-3 and TRBJ1-2, with 7 bases aligning to TRBD1. The starting material was CD4+ or CD8+ T cells sorted from blood, obtained in a trial of the OX40 agonist ivuxolimab. The receptor was isolated from an adult with an advanced solid tumor such as melanoma, head and neck, liver or kidney cancer. The CDR3 nucleotides read TGTGCCAGCAGCTTAACGTCAGGGGGTAACCCCCAAACTAACTATGGCTACACCTTC. It is translated as CASSLTSGGNPQTNYGYTF.